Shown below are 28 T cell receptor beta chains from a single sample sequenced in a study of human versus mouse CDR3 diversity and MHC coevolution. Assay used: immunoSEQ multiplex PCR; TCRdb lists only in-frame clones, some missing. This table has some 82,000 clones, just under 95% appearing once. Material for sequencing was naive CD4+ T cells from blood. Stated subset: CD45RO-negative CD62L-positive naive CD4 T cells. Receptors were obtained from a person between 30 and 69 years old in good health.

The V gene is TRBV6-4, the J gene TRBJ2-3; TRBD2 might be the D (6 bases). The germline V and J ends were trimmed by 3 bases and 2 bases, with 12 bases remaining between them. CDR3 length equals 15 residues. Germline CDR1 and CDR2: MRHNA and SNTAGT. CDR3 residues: CASSETGVNTDTQYF. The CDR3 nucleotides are TGTGCCAGCAGTGAAACGGGAGTCAACACAGATACGCAGTATTTT.

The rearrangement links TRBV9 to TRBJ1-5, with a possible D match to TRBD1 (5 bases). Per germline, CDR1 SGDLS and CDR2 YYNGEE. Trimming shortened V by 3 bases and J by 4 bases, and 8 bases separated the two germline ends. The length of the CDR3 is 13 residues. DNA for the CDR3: TGTGCCAGCAGCGGCTCAGGGAATCAGCCCCAGCATTTT. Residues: CASSGSGNQPQHF.

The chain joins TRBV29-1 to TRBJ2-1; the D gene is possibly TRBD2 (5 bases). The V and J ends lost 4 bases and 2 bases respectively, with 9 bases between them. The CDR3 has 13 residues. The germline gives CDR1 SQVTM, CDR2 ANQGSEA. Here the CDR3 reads CSVGPGAYNEQFF. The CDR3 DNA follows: TGCAGCGTTGGACCCGGGGCCTACAATGAGCAGTTCTTC.

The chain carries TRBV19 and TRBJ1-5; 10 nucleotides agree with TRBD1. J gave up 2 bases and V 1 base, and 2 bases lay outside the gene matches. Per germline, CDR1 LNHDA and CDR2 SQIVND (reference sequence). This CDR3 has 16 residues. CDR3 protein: CASSIGTGGGNQPQHF. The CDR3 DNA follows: TGTGCCAGTAGTATAGGGACAGGGGGTGGCAATCAGCCCCAGCATTTT.

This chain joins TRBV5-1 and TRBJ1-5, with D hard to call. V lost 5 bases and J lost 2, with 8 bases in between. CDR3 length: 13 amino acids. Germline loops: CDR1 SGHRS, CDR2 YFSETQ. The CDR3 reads CASSRQGNQPQHF. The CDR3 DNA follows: TGCGCCAGCAGTAGGCAGGGCAATCAGCCCCAGCATTTT.

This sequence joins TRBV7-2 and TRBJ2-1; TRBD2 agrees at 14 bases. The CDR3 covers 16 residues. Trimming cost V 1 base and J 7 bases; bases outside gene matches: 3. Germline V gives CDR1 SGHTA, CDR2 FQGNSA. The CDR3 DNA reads TGTGCCAGCAGCTTAGGGGGGACTAGCGGGAGTAATGAGCAGTTCTTC. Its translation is CASSLGGTSGSNEQFF.

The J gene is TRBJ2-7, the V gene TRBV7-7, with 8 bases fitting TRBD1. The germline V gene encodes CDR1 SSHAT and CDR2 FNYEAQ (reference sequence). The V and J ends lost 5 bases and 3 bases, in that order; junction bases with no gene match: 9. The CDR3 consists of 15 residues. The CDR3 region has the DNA TGTGCCAGCAGCCTGCGACAGGGGCCGAACTACGAGCAGTACTTC. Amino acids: CASSLRQGPNYEQYF.

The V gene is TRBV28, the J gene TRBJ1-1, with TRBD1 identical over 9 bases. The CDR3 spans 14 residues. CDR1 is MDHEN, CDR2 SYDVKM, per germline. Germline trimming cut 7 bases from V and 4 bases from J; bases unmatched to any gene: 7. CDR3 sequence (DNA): TGTGCCAGCACCAGGGACAGGGTGGGCACTGAAGCTTTCTTT. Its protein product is CASTRDRVGTEAFF.

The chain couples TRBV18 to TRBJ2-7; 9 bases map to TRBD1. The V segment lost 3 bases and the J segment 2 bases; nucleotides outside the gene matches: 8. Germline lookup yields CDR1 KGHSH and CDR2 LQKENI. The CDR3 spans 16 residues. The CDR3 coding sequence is TGTGCCAGCTCACCTCTCCCGACAGGGGGGACCTACGAGCAGTACTTC. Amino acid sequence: CASSPLPTGGTYEQYF.

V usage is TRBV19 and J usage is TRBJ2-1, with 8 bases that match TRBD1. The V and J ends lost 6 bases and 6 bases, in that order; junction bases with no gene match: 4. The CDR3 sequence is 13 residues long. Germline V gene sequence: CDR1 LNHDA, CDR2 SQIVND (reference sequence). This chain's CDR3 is CASRRTGGNEQFF. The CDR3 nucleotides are TGTGCCAGTAGACGCACAGGGGGCAATGAGCAGTTCTTC.

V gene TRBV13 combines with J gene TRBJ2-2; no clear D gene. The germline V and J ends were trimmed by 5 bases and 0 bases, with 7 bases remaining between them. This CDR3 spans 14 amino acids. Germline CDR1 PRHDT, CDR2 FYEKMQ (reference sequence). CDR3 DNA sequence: TGTGCCAGCAGCCCAGGATCGAACACCGGGGAGCTGTTTTTT. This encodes CASSPGSNTGELFF.

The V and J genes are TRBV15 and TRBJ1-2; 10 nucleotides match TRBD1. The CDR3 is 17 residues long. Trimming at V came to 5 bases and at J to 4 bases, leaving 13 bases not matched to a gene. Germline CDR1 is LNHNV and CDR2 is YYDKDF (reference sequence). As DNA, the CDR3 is TGTGCCACCAGCTTCACGGGACAGGGGACATCTGCCTATGGCTACACCTTC. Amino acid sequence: CATSFTGQGTSAYGYTF.

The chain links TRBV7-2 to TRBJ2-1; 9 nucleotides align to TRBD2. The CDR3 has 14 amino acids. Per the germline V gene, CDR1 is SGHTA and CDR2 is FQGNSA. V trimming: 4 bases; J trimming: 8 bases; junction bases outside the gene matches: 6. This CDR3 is CASSSVAGADEQFF. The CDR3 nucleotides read TGTGCCAGCAGCTCGGTAGCGGGGGCCGATGAGCAGTTCTTC.

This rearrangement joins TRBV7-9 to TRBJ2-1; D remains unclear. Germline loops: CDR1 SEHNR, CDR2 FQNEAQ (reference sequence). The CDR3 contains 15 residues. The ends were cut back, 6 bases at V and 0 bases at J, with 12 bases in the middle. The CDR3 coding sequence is TGTGCCAGCAGGCCCGCGGCGAGCTCCTACAATGAGCAGTTCTTC. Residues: CASRPAASSYNEQFF.

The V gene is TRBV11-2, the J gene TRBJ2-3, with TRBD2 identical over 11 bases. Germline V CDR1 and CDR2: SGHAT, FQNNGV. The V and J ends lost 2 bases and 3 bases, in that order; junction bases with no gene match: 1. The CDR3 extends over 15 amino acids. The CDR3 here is CASSLTSGRTDTQYF. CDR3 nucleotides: TGTGCCAGCAGCTTAACTAGCGGGAGAACAGATACGCAGTATTTT.

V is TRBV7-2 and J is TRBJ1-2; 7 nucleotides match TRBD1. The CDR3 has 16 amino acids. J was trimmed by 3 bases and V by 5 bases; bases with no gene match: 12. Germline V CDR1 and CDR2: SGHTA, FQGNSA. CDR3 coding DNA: TGTGCCAGCAGCCAATACGGGACAGCAAACGACTATGGCTACACCTTC. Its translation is CASSQYGTANDYGYTF.

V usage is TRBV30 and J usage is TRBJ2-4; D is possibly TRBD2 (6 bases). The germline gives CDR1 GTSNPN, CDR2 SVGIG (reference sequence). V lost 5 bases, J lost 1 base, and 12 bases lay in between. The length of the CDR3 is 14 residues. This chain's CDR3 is CAWEAGGAKNIQYF. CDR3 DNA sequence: TGTGCCTGGGAAGCCGGGGGTGCCAAAAACATTCAGTACTTC.

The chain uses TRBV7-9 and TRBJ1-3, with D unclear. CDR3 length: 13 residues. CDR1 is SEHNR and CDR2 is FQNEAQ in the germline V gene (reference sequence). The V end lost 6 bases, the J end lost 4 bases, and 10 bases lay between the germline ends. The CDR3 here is CASRAGSGNTIYF. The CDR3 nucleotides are TGTGCCAGCAGGGCCGGGAGCGGAAACACCATATATTTT.

The CDR3 DNA reads as TGCGCCAGCAGCTTGCCACTAGCGGGAGGGTCCACCGGGGAGCTGTTTTTT. Protein: CASSLPLAGGSTGELFF. This chain links TRBV5-1 with TRBJ2-2, with 13 bases matching TRBD2. Germline CDR1 SGHRS, CDR2 YFSETQ. V trimming: 1 base; J trimming: 4 bases; junction bases outside the gene matches: 4. This CDR3 comprises 17 residues.

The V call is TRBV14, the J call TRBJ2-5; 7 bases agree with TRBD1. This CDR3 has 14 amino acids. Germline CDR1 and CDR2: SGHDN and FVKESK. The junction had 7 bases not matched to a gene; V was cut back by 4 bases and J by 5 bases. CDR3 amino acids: CASSPRTGRETQYF. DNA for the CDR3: TGTGCCAGCAGCCCACGGACAGGAAGGGAGACCCAGTACTTC.

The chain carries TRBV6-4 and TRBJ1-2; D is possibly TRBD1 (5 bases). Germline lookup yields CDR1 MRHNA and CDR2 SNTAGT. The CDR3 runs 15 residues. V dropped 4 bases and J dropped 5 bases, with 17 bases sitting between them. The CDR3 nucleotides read TGTGCCAGCAGTGCCGCCGGGGGATTAGGGTATGGCTACACCTTC. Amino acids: CASSAAGGLGYGYTF.

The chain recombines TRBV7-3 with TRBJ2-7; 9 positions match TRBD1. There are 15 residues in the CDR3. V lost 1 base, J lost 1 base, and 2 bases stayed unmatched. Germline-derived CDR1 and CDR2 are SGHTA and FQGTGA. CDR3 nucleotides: TGTGCCAGCAGCTTAAGCGGGACAGGGTCCTACGAGCAGTACTTC. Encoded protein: CASSLSGTGSYEQYF.

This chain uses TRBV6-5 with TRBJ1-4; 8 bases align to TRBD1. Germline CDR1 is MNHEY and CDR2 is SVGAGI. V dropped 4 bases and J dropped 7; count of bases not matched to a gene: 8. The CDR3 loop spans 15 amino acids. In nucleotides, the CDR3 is TGTGCCAGCAGTTCCGGGACCACAGGGGGTGAAAAACTGTTTTTT. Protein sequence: CASSSGTTGGEKLFF.

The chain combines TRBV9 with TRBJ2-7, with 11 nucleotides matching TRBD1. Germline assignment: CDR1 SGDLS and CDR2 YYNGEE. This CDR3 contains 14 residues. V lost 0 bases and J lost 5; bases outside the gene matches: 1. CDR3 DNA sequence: TGTGCCAGCAGCGTAGTGGGACAGGGGGACGAGCAGTACTTC. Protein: CASSVVGQGDEQYF.

CDR3 sequence reads: CASSSYREVDTQYF. Here the CDR3 DNA reads TGTGCCAGCAGCTCGTACAGGGAAGTGGATACGCAGTATTTT. V is TRBV7-3 and J is TRBJ2-3; TRBD1 is a possible D gene (6 bases). The CDR3 runs 14 residues. Germline-derived CDR1 and CDR2 are SGHTA and FQGTGA. V was cut by 4 bases and J by 6 bases, with 14 bases left in between.

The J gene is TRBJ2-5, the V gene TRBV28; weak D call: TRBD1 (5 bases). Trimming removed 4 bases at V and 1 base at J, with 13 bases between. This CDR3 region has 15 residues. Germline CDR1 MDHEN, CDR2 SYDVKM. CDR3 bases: TGTGCCAGCAGTTCGTTTGGCGACAGCCAAGAGACCCAGTACTTC. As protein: CASSSFGDSQETQYF.

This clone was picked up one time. The CDR3 is CASSEAGHEQYF. The CDR3 DNA follows: TGTGCCAGCTCCGAAGCGGGACACGAGCAGTACTTC. The chain joins TRBV18 to TRBJ2-7; TRBD2 aligns across 7 bases. CDR1 KGHSH and CDR2 LQKENI come from the germline V gene. The CDR3 covers 12 residues. The junction had 4 bases not matched to a gene; V was cut back by 6 bases and J by 5 bases. Variable domain in full (rest from reference TRBV18 and TRBJ2-7): NAGVMQNPRHLVRRRGQEARLRCSPMKGHSHVYWYRQLPEEGLKFMVYLQKENIIDESGMPKERFSAEFPKEGPSILRIQQVVRGDSAAYFCASSEAGHEQYFGPGTRLTVT.

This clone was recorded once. The CDR3, as DNA: TGTGCCAGCAGTTCCTCCCGACTAGCGGGATTGGAGGAGACCCAGTACTTC. This gives the protein CASSSSRLAGLEETQYF. The rearrangement links TRBV27 to TRBJ2-5, with TRBD2 matching over 11 bases. Trimming cost V 4 bases and J 5 bases; bases outside gene matches: 12. CDR3 length: 17 amino acids. Looked up from germline, CDR1 is MNHEY and CDR2 is SMNVEV (reference sequence).